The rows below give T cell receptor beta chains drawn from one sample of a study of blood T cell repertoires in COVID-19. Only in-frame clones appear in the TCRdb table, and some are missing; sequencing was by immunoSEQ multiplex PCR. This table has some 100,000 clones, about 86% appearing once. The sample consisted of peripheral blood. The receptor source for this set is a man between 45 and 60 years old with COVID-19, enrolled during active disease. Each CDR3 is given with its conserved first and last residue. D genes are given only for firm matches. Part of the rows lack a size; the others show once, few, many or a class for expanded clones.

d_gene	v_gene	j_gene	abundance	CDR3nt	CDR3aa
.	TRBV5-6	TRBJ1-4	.	TGTGCCAGCAGCTCCGGGAATACTAATGAAAAACTGTTTTTT	CASSSGNTNEKLFF
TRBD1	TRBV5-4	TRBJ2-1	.	TGTGCCAGCAGCTTGGCGGGACAGGCAACCTACAATGAGCAGTTCTTC	CASSLAGQATYNEQFF
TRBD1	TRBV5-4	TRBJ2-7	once	TGTGCCAGCAGCTTTGACAGGGGATACGAGCAGTACTTC	CASSFDRGYEQYF
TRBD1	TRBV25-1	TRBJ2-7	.	TGTGCCAGCAGTAAAGAACAGGGGGCCTACGAGCAGTACTTC	CASSKEQGAYEQYF
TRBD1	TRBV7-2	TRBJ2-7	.	TGTGCCAGCAGCCATGCATGGGACAGACCCTACGAGCAGTACTTC	CASSHAWDRPYEQYF
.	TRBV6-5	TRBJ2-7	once	TGTGCCACCCGACTTTCCTACGAGCAGTACTTC	CATRLSYEQYF
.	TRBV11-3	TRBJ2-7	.	TGTGCCAGCAGCTTATTTCAGGGCTACGAGCAGTACTTC	CASSLFQGYEQYF
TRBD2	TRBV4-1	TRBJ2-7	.	TGCGCCAGCAGCCTAGTAGCGGGGGACTCCTACGAGCAGTACTTC	CASSLVAGDSYEQYF
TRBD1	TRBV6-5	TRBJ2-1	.	TGTGCCAGCAGTCGAAACACAGGGGGGAATGAGCAGTTCTTC	CASSRNTGGNEQFF
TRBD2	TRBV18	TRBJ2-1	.	TGTGCCAGCTCACCACTTCTGCGGGGGGCCTCTAGGAATGAGCAGTTCTTC	CASSPLLRGASRNEQFF
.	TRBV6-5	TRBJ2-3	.	TGTGCCAGCAGAACTTACGGTAAAAATACGCAGTATTTT	CASRTYGKNTQYF